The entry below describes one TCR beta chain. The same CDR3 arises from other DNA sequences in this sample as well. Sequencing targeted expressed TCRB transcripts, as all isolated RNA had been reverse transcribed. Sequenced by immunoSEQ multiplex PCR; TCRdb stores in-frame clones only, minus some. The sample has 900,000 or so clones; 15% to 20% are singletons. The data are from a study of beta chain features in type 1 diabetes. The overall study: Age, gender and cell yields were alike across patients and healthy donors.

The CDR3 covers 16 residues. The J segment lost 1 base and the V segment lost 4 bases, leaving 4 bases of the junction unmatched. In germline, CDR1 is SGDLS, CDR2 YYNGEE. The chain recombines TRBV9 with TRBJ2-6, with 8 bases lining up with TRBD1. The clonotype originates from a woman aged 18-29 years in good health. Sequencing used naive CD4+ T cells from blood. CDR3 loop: CASSPQGASGANVLTF. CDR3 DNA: TGTGCCAGCAGCCCCCAGGGGGCTTCTGGGGCCAACGTCCTGACTTTC.